Shown below are 11 T cell receptor beta chains from a single sample sequenced in a study of CD8 T cells in ankylosing spondylitis (dated 2017 in TCRdb). Libraries were built with 5' RACE. Sequencing used an Illumina HiSeq 2500. TCRdb passed the public sequencing reads through fastp at Q25 and MiXCR, retaining productive beta sequences. Rows are unified per CDR3 protein, each entry keeping the most common DNA and genes. The sample table records around 130,000 distinct CDR3 sequences; around 7% of these occur just once. The ten largest clones capture 10% to 15% of the sample. Sequenced: blood, either unsorted or a sorted T cell fraction (not recorded which). These receptor sequences come from a male donor with ankylosing spondylitis or in good health (not recorded which).

This clonotype was seen at least ten times. The chain uses TRBV15 and TRBJ2-3; 11 bases align to TRBD2. CDR3 length equals 16 residues. The V segment lost 1 base and the J segment 5 bases; nucleotides outside the gene matches: 5. The germline gives CDR1 LNHNV, CDR2 YYDKDF (reference sequence). For the CDR3, the DNA is TGTGCCACCAGCAGAGTGGGGCTAGCGGGAGGAGATACGCAGTATTTT. Translated: CATSRVGLAGGDTQYF.

This clonotype was detected many times. The V call is TRBV4-1, the J call TRBJ2-5; 14 positions match TRBD2. Germline V CDR1 and CDR2: MGHRA, YSYEKL. The CDR3 loop spans 18 amino acids. The trim removed 0 bases at V and 4 bases at J, leaving 7 bases unmatched. CDR3 region: CASSQDPVGTSGRETQYF. The CDR3, as DNA: TGCGCCAGCAGCCAAGATCCGGTGGGGACTAGCGGGAGAGAGACCCAGTACTTC.

This clonotype was observed many times. V gene TRBV5-1 combines with J gene TRBJ2-3, with TRBD2 as a possible D gene (6 bases). Germline V gene sequence: CDR1 SGHRS, CDR2 YFSETQ. This CDR3 comprises 13 residues. Trimming pared 5 bases from V and 0 bases from J, leaving 7 bases between. The DNA for the CDR3 is TGCGCCAGCAGGGAGGGGAGCACAGATACGCAGTATTTT. Encoded protein: CASREGSTDTQYF.

Many counts were recorded for this clonotype. V usage is TRBV29-1 and J usage is TRBJ2-2; D remains ambiguous. Germline CDR1 and CDR2: SQVTM and ANQGSEA. V lost 6 bases and J 0 bases, leaving 8 bases between the germline ends. CDR3 length: 13 amino acids. CDR3 sequence: CSVSGANTGELFF. The CDR3, as DNA: TGCAGCGTCTCTGGGGCGAACACCGGGGAGCTGTTTTTT.

In this sample, this clonotype turned up many times. This chain connects TRBV4-1 to TRBJ2-7, with D perhaps assigned TRBD1 or TRBD2 (6 bases each). Between the trimmed V and J ends, which lost 3 bases and 5 bases, there was a span of 14 bases. Germline CDR1 is MGHRA and CDR2 is YSYEKL. The CDR3 loop spans 14 amino acids. CDR3 DNA sequence: TGCGCCAGCAGCCATCCAGGGGAGGCAAACGAGCAGTACTTC. Encoded protein: CASSHPGEANEQYF.

There are many counts of this clonotype. J is TRBJ1-1 and V is TRBV20-1, with D possibly being TRBD1 (5 bases). Germline assignment: CDR1 DFQATT and CDR2 SNEGSKA (reference sequence). The ends were cut back, 3 bases at V and 1 base at J, with 12 bases in the middle. The CDR3 covers 14 residues. The CDR3 is CSASNQGANTEAFF. The CDR3 nucleotides read TGCAGTGCTAGCAACCAGGGCGCGAACACTGAAGCTTTCTTT.

The rearrangement uses TRBV20-1 and TRBJ2-1, with a weak D call TRBD2 (5 bases). V gave up 3 bases and J gave up 5 bases, with 8 bases separating them. CDR1 and CDR2 (germline): DFQATT, SNEGSKA (reference sequence). The CDR3 is 12 residues long. CDR3 coding DNA: TGCAGTGCTAGCACCGGGAACAATGAGCAGTTCTTC. Translating gives CSASTGNNEQFF.

This clonotype appeared many times. J is TRBJ2-3 and V is TRBV20-1, with D possibly called TRBD1 or TRBD2 (6 bases each). The length of the CDR3 is 16 residues. The V gene lost 6 bases and the J gene lost 2 bases, with 21 bases spanning the gap. Germline CDR1 is DFQATT and CDR2 is SNEGSKA (reference sequence). CDR3 loop: CSAPAGRRGDTDTQYF. DNA of the CDR3: TGCAGTGCCCCTGCGGGACGAAGGGGGGACACAGATACGCAGTATTTT.

This clonotype was seen at least ten times. The rearrangement joins TRBV2 to TRBJ2-3; D perhaps matches TRBD2 (5 bases). The germline V gene has CDR1 SNHLY and CDR2 FYNNEI. There are 17 residues in the CDR3. V was cut by 6 bases and J by 0 bases, with 19 bases left in between. CDR3: CASSRRGTVSSTDTQYF. CDR3 nucleotides: TGTGCCAGCAGCCGCCGGGGAACAGTCTCTAGCACAGATACGCAGTATTTT.

Turning to this clonotype: A junction boundary mismatches the germline segment, possibly from a read error. The chain has TRBV30 and TRBJ1-5; a weak D match, TRBD1 (6 bases). This CDR3 comprises 13 residues. Germline CDR1 reads GTSNPN; CDR2 reads SVGIG (reference sequence). The chain's CDR3 is CAWSVQGNQRQHF. The CDR3, as DNA: TGTGCCTGGAGTGTACAGGGCAATCAGCGCCAGCATTTT.

This clonotype was counted ten times or more. The rearrangement uses TRBV3-1 and TRBJ2-1; D not resolved. Germline CDR1 LGHDT, CDR2 YNNKEL (reference sequence). The CDR3 extends over 14 amino acids. Trimming stripped 2 bases from V and 4 bases from J, with 9 bases between. CDR3: CASSQFPTYNEQFF. In DNA, the CDR3 is TGTGCCAGCAGCCAATTTCCTACGTACAATGAGCAGTTCTTC.